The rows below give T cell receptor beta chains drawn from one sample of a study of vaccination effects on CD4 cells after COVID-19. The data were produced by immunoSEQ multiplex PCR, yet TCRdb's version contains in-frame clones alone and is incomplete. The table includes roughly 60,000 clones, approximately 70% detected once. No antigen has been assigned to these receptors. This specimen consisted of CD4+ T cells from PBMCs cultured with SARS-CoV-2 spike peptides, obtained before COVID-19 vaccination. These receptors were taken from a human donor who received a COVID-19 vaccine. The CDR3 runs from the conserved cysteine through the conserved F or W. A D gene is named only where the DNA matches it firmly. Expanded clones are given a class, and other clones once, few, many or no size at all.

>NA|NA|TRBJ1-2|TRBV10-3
TGTGCCATCAGTGGTGGGACGCGGGGCTACACCTTC
CAISGGTRGYTF
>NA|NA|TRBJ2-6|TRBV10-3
TGTGCCATCAGCGACGGGTACTCTGGGGCCAACGTCCTGACTTTC
CAISDGYSGANVLTF
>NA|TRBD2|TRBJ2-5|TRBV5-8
TGTGCCAGCAGCCAACCAGACAGACTAGCGGGGTACCAAGAGACCCAGTACTTC
CASSQPDRLAGYQETQYF
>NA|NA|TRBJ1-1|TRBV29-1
TGCAGCGTTGGTTCCCACTTGAACACTGAAGCTTTCTTT
CSVGSHLNTEAFF
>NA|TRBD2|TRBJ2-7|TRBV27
TGTGCCAGCAGTTTATCGACCGGGACTAGCTCCTACGAGCAGTACTTC
CASSLSTGTSSYEQYF
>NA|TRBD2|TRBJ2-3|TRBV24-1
TGTGCCACCAGTGATTCGCCGGGACTAGCGGGGGACACAGATACGCAGTATTTT
CATSDSPGLAGDTDTQYF
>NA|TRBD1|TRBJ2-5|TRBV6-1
TGTGCCAGCAGTGACCGGGACAGGGGACGGGAGACCCAGTACTTC
CASSDRDRGRETQYF
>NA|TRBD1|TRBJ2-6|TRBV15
TGTGCCACCAGCTCCCTAGGGATGGGACAGGGGATATATGGGGCCAACGTCCTGACTTTC
CATSSLGMGQGIYGANVLTF
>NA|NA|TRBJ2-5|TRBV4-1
TGCGCCAGCAGCCAAGGTGCCTACGAGACCCAGTACTTC
CASSQGAYETQYF
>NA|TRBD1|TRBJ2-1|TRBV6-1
TGTGCCAGCAGTGAAGCTCAGGGACAGGGTTTAATCTATGAGCAGTTCTTC
CASSEAQGQGLIYEQFF
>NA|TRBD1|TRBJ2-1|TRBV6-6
TGTGCCAGCAGTTACAGGCGGCAGGGGGTCTACAATGAGCAGTTCTTC
CASSYRRQGVYNEQFF
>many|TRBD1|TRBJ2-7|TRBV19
TGTGCCAGTAGAACCGGGGCAGGGGGTTCCTACGAGCAGTACTTC
CASRTGAGGSYEQYF
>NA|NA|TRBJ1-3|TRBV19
TGTGCCAGTAGGCTAGGAGTGTCCGGAAACACCATATATTTT
CASRLGVSGNTIYF
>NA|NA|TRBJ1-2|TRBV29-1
TGCAGCGTTGAGCAGGGTGGAAAGGACTATGGCTACACCTTC
CSVEQGGKDYGYTF
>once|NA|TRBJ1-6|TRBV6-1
TGTGCCAGCAGTGACGGGTCCTATAATTCACCCCTCCACTTT
CASSDGSYNSPLHF
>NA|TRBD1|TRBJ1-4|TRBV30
TGTGCCTGGAGTCGACAGGGAGGAAACGAAAAACTGTTTTTT
CAWSRQGGNEKLFF
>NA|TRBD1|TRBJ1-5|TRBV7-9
TGTGCCAGCAGCTTAGAGGGGGCCCCGAGCGAGCCCCAGCATTTT
CASSLEGAPSEPQHF
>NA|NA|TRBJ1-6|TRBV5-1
TGCGCCAGCAGTTCTAAAGCACGGGATTATAATTCACCCCTCCACTTT
CASSSKARDYNSPLHF
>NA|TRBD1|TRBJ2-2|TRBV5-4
TGTGCCAGCAGCGTGACAGGGGGGGCGGCTACCGGGGAGCTGTTTTTT
CASSVTGGAATGELFF
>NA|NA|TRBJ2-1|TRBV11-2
TGTGCCAGCAGCTTAGATCGGGTCGGGGGCTACAATGAGCAGTTCTTC
CASSLDRVGGYNEQFF
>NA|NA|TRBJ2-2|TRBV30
TGTGCCTGGAAGGGACCCGGGGAGCTGTTTTTT
CAWKGPGELFF
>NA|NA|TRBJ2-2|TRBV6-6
TGTGCCAGCAAACGCGATACGAACACCGGGGAGCTGTTTTTT
CASKRDTNTGELFF
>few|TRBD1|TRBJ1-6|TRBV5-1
TGCGCCAGCAGCTTGACGACAGGGTCTAATTCACCCCTCCACTTT
CASSLTTGSNSPLHF
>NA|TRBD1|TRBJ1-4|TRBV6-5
TGTGCCAGCAGTTCGGACAGGGTTTATGAAAAACTGTTTTTT
CASSSDRVYEKLFF
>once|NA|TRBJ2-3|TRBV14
TGTGCCAGCAGCCACCTAGGACAGAAGGTGGATACGCAGTATTTT
CASSHLGQKVDTQYF
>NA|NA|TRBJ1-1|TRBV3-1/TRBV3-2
TGTGCCAGCGGACGGAACGGGCGATCTGAAGCTTTCTTT
CASGRNGRSEAFF
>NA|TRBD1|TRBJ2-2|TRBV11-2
TGTGCCAGCAGCCAGGGACAGTACACCGGGGAGCTGTTTTTT
CASSQGQYTGELFF
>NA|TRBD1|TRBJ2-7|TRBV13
TGTGCCAGCAGCGGTGGACAGGGGGACTACGAGCAGTACTTC
CASSGGQGDYEQYF
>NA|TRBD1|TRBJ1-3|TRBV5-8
TGTGCCAGCAGCTTGGCCGCGGGACAGATGAACACCATATATTTT
CASSLAAGQMNTIYF
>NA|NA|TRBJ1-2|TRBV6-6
TGTGCCAGCAGTTACGGACTCTCTCAGGGCGGCTACACCTTC
CASSYGLSQGGYTF
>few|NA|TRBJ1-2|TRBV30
TGTGCCTGGTCGCAGGGACGGTACACCTTC
CAWSQGRYTF
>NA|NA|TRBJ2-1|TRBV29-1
TGCAGCGTTGGCCATACTAGCCCCAATGAGCAGTTCTTC
CSVGHTSPNEQFF
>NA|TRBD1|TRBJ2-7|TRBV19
TGTGCCAGTAGACCACGACTGGGACAGGGGACGGGGGAGCAGTACTTC
CASRPRLGQGTGEQYF
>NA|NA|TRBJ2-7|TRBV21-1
TGTGCCAGCAGCAAAGAACTTTATTCGGGACGTCAGTACTTC
CASSKELYSGRQYF
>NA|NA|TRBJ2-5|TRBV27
TGTGCCAGCCGTAGCTTACTGCGGGGACAGACCCAGTACTTC
CASRSLLRGQTQYF
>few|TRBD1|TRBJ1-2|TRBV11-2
TGTGCCAGCAGCCTTCAGACAGGGGGGTATGGCTACACCTTC
CASSLQTGGYGYTF
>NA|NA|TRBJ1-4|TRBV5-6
TGTGCCAGCAGACTCGGGACTCTTAATGAAAAACTGTTTTTT
CASRLGTLNEKLFF
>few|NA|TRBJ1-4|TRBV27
TGTGCCAGCAAGACGGCGGCGAATGAAAAACTGTTTTTT
CASKTAANEKLFF
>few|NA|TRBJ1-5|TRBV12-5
TGTGCTAGTGGTTTAAGCAATCAGCCCCAGCATTTT
CASGLSNQPQHF
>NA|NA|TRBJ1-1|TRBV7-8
TGTGCCAGCAGCTTAGGTTCAGACACTGAAGCTTTCTTT
CASSLGSDTEAFF
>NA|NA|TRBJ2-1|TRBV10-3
TGTGCCATCAGTGAGTCATCGTACTGGTACAATGAGCAGTTCTTC
CAISESSYWYNEQFF
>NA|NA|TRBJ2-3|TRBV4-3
TGCGCCAGCAGCGGGCAGCACTCCTCCTTGGCGAGCACAGATACGCAGTATTTT
CASSGQHSSLASTDTQYF
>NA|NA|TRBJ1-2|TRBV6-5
TGTGCCAGCAGTTACTCACTGATGGGAGGTGGCTACACCTTC
CASSYSLMGGGYTF
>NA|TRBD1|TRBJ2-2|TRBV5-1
TGCGCCAGCAGCCCAGGGGGAACGAACACCGGGGAGCTGTTTTTT
CASSPGGTNTGELFF
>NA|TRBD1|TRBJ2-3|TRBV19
TGTGCCAGTAGTAGGGGGACAGGGGGGACAGATACGCAGTATTTT
CASSRGTGGTDTQYF
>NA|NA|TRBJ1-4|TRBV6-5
TGTGCCAGCAAGGGAGGGCGGCGAACTAATGAAAAACTGTTTTTT
CASKGGRRTNEKLFF
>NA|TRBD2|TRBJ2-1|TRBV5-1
TGCGCCAGCAGCTTGGATGCGGGAGTTAAAAATGAGCAGTTCTTC
CASSLDAGVKNEQFF
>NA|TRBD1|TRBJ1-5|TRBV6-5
TGTGCCAGCAGGGACAGGGGAGTGTCTTATCAGCCCCAGCATTTT
CASRDRGVSYQPQHF
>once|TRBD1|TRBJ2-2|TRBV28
TGTGCCAGCAGGATAGGGACAGGGGACCCCCCCGGGGAGCTGTTTTTT
CASRIGTGDPPGELFF
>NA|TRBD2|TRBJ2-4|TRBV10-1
TGCGCCAGCAGAGGCACTAGCGGGGTTCAGCAAGGGTCCAAAAACATTCAGTACTTC
CASRGTSGVQQGSKNIQYF
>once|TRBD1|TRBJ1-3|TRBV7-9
TGTGCCAGCAACACGGGGACAGGGAGCTCTGGAAACACCATATATTTT
CASNTGTGSSGNTIYF
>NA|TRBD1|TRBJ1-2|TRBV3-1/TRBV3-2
TGTGCCAGCAGCCAATACAGGGGGAGTAACTATGGCTACACCTTC
CASSQYRGSNYGYTF
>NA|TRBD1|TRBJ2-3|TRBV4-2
TGTGCCAGCAGCCCCGGGACAGGGATTATAACGCAGTATTTT
CASSPGTGIITQYF
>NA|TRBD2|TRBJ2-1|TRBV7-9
TGTGCCAGCGCGATCGAGGGAGGGCCCTTTGAGCAGTTCTTC
CASAIEGGPFEQFF
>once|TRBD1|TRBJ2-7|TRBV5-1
TGCGCCAGCAGCTTGGCATGGGACAGTCTCTCCTACGAGCAGTACTTC
CASSLAWDSLSYEQYF
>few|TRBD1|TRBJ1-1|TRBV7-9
TGTGCCAGCAGCTCCGGGACAGAGAACACTGAAGCTTTCTTT
CASSSGTENTEAFF
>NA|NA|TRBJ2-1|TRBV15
TGTGCCACCAGCAGAGTTGGGGCTAATGAGCAGTTCTTC
CATSRVGANEQFF
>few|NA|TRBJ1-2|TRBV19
TGTGCCAGTAGTATCGGGGCCCTCTATGGCTACACCTTC
CASSIGALYGYTF
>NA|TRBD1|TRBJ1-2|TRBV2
TGTGCCAGCGACAGGGGGCAAAGCTATGGCTACACCTTC
CASDRGQSYGYTF
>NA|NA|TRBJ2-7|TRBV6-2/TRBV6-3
TGTGCCAGCAGCCCTATCCTTTACGAGCAGTACTTC
CASSPILYEQYF